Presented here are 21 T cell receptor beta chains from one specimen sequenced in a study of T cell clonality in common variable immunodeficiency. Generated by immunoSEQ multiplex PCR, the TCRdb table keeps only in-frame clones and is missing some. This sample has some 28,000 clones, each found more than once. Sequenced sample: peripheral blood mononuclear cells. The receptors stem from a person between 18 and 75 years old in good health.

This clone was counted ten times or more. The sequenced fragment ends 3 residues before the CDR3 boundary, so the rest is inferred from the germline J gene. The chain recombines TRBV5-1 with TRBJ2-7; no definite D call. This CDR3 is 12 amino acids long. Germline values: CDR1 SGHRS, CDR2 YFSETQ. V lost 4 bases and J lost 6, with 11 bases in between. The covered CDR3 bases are TGCGCCAGCAGCCAGAGCACAGCCGAG. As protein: CASSQSTAE. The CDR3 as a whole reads CASSQSTAEQYF.

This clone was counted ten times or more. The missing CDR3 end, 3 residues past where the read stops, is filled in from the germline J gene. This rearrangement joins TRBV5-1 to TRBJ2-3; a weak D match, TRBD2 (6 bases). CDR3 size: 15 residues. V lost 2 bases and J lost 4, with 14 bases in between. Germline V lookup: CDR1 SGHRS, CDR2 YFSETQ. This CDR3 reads CASSFRDGGSDTQYF. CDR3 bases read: TGCGCCAGCAGCTTCCGCGACGGGGGATCAGATACG.

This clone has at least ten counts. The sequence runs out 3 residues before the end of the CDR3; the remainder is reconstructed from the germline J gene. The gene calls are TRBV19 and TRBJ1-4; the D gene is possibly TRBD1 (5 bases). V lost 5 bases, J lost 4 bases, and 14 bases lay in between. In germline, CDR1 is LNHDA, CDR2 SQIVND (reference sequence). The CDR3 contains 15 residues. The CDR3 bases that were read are TGTGCCAGTAGTTACACGACAGCCAATAATGAAAAA. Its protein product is CASSYTTANNEK. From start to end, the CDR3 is CASSYTTANNEKLFF.

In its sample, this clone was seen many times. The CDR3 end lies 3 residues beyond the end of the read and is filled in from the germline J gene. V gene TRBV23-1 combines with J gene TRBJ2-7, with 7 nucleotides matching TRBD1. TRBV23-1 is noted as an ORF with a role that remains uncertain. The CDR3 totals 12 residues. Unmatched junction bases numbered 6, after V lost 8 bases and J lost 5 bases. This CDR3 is CASPPTGNEQYF. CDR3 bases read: TGCGCCAGCCCACCGACAGGGAACGAG.

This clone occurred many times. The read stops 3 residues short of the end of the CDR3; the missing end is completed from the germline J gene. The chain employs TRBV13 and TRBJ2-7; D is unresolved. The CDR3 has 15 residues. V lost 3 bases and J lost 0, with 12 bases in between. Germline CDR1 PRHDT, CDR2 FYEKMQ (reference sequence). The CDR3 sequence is CASSLGRSPSYEQYF. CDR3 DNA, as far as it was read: TGTGCCAGCAGCTTGGGCAGGTCCCCCTCCTACGAG. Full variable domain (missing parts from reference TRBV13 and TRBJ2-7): AAGVIQSPRHLIKEKRETATLKCYPIPRHDTVYWYQQGPGQDPQFLISFYEKMQSDKGSIPDRFSAQQFSDYHSELNMSSLELGDSALYFCASSLGRSPSYEQYFGPGTRLTVT.

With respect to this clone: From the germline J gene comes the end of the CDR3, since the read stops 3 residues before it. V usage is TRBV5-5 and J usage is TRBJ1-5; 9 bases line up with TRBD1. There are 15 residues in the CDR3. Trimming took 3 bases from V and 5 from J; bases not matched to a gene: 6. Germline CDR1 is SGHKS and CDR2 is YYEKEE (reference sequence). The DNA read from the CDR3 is TGTGCCAGCAGCTCAACGACAGGGGGGGATCAGCCC. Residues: CASSSTTGGDQP. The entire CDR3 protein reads CASSSTTGGDQPQHF.

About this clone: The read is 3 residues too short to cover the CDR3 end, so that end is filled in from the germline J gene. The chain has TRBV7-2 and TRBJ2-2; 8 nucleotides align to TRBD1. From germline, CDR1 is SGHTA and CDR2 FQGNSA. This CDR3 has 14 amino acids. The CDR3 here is CASSLVSGGEPLFF. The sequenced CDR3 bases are TGTGCCAGCAGCTTAGTTTCAGGGGGCGAACCG.

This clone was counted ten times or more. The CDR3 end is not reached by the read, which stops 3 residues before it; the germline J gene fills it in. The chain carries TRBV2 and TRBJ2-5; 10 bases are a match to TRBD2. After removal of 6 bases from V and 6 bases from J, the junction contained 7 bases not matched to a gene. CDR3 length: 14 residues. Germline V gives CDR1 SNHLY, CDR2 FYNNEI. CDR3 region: CASRGTSGVKTQYF. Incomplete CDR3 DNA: TGTGCCAGCAGGGGAACTAGCGGGGTCAAGACC.

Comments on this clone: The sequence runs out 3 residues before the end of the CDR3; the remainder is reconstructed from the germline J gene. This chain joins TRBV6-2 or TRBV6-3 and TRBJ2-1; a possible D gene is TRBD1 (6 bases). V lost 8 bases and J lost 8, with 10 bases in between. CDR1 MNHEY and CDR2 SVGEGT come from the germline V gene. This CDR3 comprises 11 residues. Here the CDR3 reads CASGTFHEQFF. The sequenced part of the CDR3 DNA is TGTGCCAGCGGGACATTTCATGAG.

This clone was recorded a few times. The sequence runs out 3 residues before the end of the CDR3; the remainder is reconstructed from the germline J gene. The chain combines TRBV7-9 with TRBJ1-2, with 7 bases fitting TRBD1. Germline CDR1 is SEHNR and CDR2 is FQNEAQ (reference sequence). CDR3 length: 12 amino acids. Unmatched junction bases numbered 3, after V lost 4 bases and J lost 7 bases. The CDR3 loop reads CASSSTGAGYTF. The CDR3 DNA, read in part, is TGTGCCAGCAGCTCAACAGGGGCTGGC.

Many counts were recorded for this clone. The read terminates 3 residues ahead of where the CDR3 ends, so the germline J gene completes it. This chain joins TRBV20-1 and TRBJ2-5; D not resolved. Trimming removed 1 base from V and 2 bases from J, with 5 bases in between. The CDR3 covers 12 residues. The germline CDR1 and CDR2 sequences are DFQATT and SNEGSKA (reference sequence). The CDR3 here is CSARGSQETQYF. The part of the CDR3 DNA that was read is TGCAGTGCTAGAGGTAGTCAAGAGACC.

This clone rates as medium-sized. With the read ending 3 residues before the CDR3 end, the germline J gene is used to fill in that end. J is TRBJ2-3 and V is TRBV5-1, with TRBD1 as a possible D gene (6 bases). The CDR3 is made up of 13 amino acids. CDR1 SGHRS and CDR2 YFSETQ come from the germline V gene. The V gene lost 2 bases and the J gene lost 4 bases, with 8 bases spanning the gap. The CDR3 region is CASSFPGADTQYF. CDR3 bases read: TGCGCCAGCAGCTTCCCAGGGGCAGATACG.

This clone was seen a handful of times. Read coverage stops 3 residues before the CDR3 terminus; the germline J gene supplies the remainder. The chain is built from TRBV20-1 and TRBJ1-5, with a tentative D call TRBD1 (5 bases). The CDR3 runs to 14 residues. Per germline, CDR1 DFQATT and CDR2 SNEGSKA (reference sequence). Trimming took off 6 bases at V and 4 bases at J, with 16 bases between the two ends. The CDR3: CSAIYGGTNQPQHF. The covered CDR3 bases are TGCAGTGCCATTTACGGGGGGACTAATCAGCCC.

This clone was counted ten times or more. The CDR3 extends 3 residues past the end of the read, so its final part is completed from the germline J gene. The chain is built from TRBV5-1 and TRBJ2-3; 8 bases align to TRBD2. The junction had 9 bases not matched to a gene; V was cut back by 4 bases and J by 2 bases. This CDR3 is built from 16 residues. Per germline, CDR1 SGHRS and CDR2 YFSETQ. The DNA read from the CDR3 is TGCGCCAGCAGCCCCCGAAGCGGGGGCAACACAGATACG. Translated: CASSPRSGGNTDT. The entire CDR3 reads CASSPRSGGNTDTQYF.

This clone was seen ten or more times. CDR3 bases read: TGTGCCAGCAGTTTACGGGGGCAGGGGGCAGGGCAGCCC. Translated: CASSLRGQGAGQP. The whole CDR3 region reads CASSLRGQGAGQPQHF. The chain employs TRBV28 and TRBJ1-5, with TRBD1 matching over 8 bases. The read is 3 residues too short to cover the CDR3 end, so that end is filled in from the germline J gene. The CDR3 spans 16 residues. Germline loops: CDR1 MDHEN, CDR2 SYDVKM. V shed 2 bases and J 7 bases; nucleotides not matched to a gene: 10. Based on the CDR3 plus reference TRBV28 and TRBJ1-5, the full variable domain is DVKVTQSSRYLVKRTGEKVFLECVQDMDHENMFWYRQDPGLGLRLIYFSYDVKMKEKGDIPEGYSVSREKKERFSLILESASTNQTSMYLCASSLRGQGAGQPQHFGDGTRLSIL.

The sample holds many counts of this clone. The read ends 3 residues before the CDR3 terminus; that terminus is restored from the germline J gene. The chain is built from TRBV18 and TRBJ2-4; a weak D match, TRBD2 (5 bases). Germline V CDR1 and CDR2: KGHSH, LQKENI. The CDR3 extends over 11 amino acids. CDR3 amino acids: CASSLERTQYF. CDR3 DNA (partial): TGTGCCAGCTCTCTTGAGCGGACT.

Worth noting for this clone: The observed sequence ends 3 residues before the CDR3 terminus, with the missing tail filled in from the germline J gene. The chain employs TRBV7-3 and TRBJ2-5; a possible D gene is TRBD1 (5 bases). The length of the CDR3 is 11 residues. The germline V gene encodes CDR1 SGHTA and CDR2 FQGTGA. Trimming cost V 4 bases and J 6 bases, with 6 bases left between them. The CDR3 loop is CASSSGKTQYF. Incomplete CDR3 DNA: TGTGCCAGCAGCTCAGGGAAGACC.

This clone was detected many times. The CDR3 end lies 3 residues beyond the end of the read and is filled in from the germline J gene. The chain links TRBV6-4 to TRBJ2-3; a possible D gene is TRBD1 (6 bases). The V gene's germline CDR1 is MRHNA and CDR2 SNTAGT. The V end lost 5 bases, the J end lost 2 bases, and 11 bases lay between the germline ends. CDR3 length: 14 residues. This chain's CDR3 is CASSPDRLTDTQYF. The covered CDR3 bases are TGTGCCAGCAGTCCGGACAGACTCACAGATACG.

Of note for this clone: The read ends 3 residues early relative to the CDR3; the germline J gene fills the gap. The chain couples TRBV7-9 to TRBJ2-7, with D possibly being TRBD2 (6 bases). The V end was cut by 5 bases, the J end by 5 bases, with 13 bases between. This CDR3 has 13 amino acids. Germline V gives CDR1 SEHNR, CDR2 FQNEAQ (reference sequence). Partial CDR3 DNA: TGTGCCAGCAGCCCGACATGCGGGAACGAG. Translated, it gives CASSPTCGNE. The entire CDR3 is CASSPTCGNEQYF.

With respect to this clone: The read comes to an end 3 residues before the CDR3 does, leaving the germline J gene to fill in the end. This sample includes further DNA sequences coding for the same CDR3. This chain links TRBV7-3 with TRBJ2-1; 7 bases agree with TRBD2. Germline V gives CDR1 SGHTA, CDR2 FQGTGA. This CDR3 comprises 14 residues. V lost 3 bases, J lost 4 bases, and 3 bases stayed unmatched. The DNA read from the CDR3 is TGTGCCAGCAGCTTGGGGGGGGGATACAATGAG. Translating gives CASSLGGGYNE. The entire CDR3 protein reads CASSLGGGYNEQFF.

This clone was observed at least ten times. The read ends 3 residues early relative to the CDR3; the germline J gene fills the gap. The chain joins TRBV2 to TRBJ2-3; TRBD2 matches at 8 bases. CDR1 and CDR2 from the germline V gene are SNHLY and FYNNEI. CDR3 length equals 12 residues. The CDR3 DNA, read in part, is TGTGCCGTCAACCCGGGGGGGGAAACG. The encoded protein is CAVNPGGET. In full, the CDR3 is CAVNPGGETQYF.